This T cell receptor (beta chain) was sequenced during a study of cytomegalovirus exposure and HLA in healthy donors. CDR1 is SGHNT and CDR2 is YYREEE in the germline V gene (reference sequence). The CDR3 runs 18 residues. The trim removed 1 base at V and 5 bases at J, leaving 6 bases unmatched. Primers included in the PCR were 60 Vbeta and 13 Jbeta primers. The data were produced by immunoSEQ multiplex PCR, yet TCRdb's version contains in-frame clones alone and is incomplete. The sample includes 180,000 or so clones, 80% to 90% of them seen just once. The sequencing input was PBMCs. The clonotype comes from a man between 18 and 29 years old in good health and CMV-seropositive. The chain combines TRBV5-4 with TRBJ2-2; 15 nucleotides agree with TRBD2. As DNA, the CDR3 is TGTGCCAGCAGCTTGCGGACTAGCGGGGGGGCCAGGACCGGGGAGCTGTTTTTT. Amino acids: CASSLRTSGGARTGELFF.